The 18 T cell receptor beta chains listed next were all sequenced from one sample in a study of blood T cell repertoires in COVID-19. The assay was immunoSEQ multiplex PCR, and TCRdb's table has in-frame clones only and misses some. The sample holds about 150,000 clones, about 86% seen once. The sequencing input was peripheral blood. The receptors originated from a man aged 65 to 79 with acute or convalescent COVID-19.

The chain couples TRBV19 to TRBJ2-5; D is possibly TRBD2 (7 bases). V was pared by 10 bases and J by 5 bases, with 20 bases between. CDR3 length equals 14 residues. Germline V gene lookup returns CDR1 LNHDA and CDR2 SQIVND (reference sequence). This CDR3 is CATRPGGAGETQYF. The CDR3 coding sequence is TGTGCCACCCGACCGGGGGGCGCCGGGGAGACCCAGTACTTC.

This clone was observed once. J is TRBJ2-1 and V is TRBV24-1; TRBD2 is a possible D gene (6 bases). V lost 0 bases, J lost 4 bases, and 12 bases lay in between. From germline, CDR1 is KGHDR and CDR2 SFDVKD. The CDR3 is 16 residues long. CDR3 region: CATSDLRRGDYNEQFF. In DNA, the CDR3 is TGTGCCACCAGTGATTTGCGGCGGGGTGATTACAATGAGCAGTTCTTC.

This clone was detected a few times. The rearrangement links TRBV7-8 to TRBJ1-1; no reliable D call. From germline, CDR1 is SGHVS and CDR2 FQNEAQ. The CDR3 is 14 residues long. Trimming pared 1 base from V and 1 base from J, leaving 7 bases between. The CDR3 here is CASSLGRANTEAFF. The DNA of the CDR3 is TGTGCCAGCAGCTTAGGGAGAGCGAACACTGAAGCTTTCTTT.

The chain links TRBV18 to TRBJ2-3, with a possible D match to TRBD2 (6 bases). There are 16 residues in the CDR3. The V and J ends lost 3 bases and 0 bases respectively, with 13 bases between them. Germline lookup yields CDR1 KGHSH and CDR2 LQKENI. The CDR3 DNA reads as TGTGCCAGCTCACCCCTGGCTGGGACTAGCACAGATACGCAGTATTTT. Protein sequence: CASSPLAGTSTDTQYF. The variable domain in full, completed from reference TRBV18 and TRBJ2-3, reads NAGVMQNPRHLVRRRGQEARLRCSPMKGHSHVYWYRQLPEEGLKFMVYLQKENIIDESGMPKERFSAEFPKEGPSILRIQQVVRGDSAAYFCASSPLAGTSTDTQYFGPGTRLTVL.

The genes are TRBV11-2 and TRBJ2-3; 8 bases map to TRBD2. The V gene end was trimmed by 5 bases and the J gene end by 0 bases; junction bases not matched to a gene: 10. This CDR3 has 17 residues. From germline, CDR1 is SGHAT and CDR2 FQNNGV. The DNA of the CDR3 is TGTGCCAGCAGCCCACCCTTAGCGGGATGGAGCACAGATACGCAGTATTTT. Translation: CASSPPLAGWSTDTQYF.

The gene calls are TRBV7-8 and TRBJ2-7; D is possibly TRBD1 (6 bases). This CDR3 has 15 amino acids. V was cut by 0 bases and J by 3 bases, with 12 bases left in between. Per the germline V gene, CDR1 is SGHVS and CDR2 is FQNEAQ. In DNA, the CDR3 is TGTGCCAGCAGCTTAGCGATTCAGGGGAACTACGAGCAGTACTTC. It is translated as CASSLAIQGNYEQYF.

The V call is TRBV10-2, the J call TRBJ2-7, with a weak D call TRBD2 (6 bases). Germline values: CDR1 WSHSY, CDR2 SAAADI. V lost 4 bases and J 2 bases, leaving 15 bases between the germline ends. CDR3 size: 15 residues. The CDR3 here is CASSVTGRPPYEQYF. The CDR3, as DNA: TGCGCCAGCAGTGTCACGGGGAGGCCACCCTACGAGCAGTACTTC.

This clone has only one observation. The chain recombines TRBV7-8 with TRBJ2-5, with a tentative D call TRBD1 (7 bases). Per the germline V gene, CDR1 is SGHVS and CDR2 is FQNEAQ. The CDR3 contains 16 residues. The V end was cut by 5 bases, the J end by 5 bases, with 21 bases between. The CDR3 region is CASSPAPGGSSETQYF. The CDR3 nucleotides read TGTGCCAGCAGCCCGGCCCCAGGGGGGAGTTCGGAGACCCAGTACTTC.

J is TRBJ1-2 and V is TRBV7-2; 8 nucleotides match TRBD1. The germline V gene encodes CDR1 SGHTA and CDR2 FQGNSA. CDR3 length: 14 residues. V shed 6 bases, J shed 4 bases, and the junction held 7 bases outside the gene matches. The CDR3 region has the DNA TGTGCCAGCAGTCCCGGGGGACAGGCCTATGGCTACACCTTC. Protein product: CASSPGGQAYGYTF.

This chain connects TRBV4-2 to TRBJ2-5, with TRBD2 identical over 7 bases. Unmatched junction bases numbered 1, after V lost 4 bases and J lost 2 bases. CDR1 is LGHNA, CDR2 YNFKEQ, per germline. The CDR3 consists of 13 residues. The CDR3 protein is CASSLGLQETQYF. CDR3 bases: TGTGCCAGCAGCCTGGGACTACAAGAGACCCAGTACTTC.

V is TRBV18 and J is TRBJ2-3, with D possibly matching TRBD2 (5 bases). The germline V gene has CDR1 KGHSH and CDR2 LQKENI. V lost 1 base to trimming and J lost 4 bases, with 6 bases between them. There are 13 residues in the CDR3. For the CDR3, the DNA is TGTGCCAGCTCACCACAACTAGCAGATACGCAGTATTTT. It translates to CASSPQLADTQYF.

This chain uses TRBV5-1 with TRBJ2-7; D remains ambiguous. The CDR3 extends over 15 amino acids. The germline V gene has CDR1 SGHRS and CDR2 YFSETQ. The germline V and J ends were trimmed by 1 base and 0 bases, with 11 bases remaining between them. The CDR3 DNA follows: TGCGCCAGCAGCTTGCTCGACTCAAGCTCCTACGAGCAGTACTTC. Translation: CASSLLDSSSYEQYF.

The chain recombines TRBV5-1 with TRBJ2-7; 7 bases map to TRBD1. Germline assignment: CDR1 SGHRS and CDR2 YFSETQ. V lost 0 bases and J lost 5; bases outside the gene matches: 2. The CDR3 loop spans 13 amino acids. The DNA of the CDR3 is TGCGCCAGCAGCTTGGGACAGGGAAACGAGCAGTACTTC. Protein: CASSLGQGNEQYF.

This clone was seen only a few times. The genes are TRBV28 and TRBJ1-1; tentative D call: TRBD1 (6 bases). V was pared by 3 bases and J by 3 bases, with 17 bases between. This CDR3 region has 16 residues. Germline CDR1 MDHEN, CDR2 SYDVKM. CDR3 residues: CASSFHQGIRDTEAFF. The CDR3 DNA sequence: TGTGCCAGCAGTTTCCATCAGGGGATAAGGGACACTGAAGCTTTCTTT.

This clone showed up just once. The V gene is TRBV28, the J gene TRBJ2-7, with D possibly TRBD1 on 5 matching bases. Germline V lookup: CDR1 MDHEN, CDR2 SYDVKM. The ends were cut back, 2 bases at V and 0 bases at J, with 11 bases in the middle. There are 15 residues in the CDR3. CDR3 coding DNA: TGTGCCAGCAGTTTAGAGGACACCTTCTCCTACGAGCAGTACTTC. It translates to CASSLEDTFSYEQYF.

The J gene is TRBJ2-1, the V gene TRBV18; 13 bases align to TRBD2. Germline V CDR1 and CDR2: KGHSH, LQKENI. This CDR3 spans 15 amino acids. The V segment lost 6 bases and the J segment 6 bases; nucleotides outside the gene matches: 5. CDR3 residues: CASSQLAGGPNEQFF. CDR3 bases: TGTGCCAGCTCCCAACTAGCGGGAGGGCCCAATGAGCAGTTCTTC.

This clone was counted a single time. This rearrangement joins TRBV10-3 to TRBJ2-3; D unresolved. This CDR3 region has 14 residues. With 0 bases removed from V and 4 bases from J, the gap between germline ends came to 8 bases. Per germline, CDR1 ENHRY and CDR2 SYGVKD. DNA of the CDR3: TGTGCCATCAGTGAGTCCCCCACGGCAGATACGCAGTATTTT. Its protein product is CAISESPTADTQYF.

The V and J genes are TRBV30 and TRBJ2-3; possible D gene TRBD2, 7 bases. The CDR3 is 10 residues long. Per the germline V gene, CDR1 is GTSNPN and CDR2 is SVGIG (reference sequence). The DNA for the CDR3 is TGTGTGGGGGGGCGAGGTACGCAGTATTTT. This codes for CVGGRGTQYF.